This T cell receptor beta chain appears in the sequencing data of a study of T-cell memory formation after mild COVID-19. About the study: Largely, the TCR clusters proved donor specific.

Whole-study results and caveats: While clones contracting from day 15 to 85 were balanced between CD4 and CD8, later expanders leaned CD4+. Second-wave clones peaking on day 37 lacked confirmed SARS-CoV-2 specificity.

This CDR3 contains 14 residues. Germline-derived CDR1 and CDR2 are SGHRS and YFSETQ. Trimming removed 2 bases from V and 3 bases from J, with 9 bases in between. MiXCR, applied by TCRdb to the 5' RACE reads, yields one record per CDR3 protein. The data show roughly 410,000 distinct CDR3 sequences, 24% seen once. Comment on this clonotype: What it binds is unknown.

Material for sequencing was PBMCs or a T cell subset sorted from them (not recorded which). The sequence was collected from an adult woman who had mild COVID-19 (a few samples of this study predate the infection). Cell type and time point are not known. The chain joins TRBV5-1 to TRBJ1-5; maybe TRBD1 (5 bases). CDR3 in DNA: TGCGCCAGCAGCTTCGGGGGTTACAATCAGCCCCAGCATTTT. Residues: CASSFGGYNQPQHF.